The rows below give T cell receptor beta chains drawn from one sample of a study of regulatory T cells in long-lasting Graves disease. A single record per CDR3 protein comes from TCRdb applying MiXCR to the multiplex PCR reads. The table records over 350,000 distinct CDR3 sequences, less than 25% of them present only once. The source material was peripheral blood mononuclear cells (PBMCs), sampled when the disease was refractory, from a patient treated with antithyroid drugs. These receptor sequences come from a female donor with Graves disease. CDR3s include the opening cysteine and the closing phenylalanine or tryptophan. The D gene is left open where the match is weak.

TRBJ1-1	TRBV12-3/TRBV12-4	TRBD1	CASTPGQGTVAEAFF
TRBJ2-7	TRBV20-1	TRBD2	CSARVTSGGEQYF
TRBJ1-3	TRBV28	-	CASSYLARREVDTIYF
TRBJ2-7	TRBV12-3/TRBV12-4	-	CASMGQGSYEQYF
TRBJ1-1	TRBV20-1	-	CSARNSMNTEAFF
TRBJ2-7	TRBV30	TRBD1	CASSGTGRRYEQYF
TRBJ1-1	TRBV10-2	-	CASSESVYGAFF
TRBJ2-7	TRBV2	-	CASSRETYEQYF
TRBJ1-5	TRBV5-1	-	CASSLVFMRGRFLGQPQHF
TRBJ1-4	TRBV3-1	-	CASIDLGGKLFF
TRBJ2-5	TRBV7-9	-	CASSLVDPRQVQETQYF
TRBJ2-7	TRBV12-5	TRBD2	CASGPSGGDEQYF
TRBJ1-6	TRBV4-3	-	CASSQGSSPLHF
TRBJ2-5	TRBV20-1	-	CSAKDGGETQYF
TRBJ2-5	TRBV3-1	-	CASSQVYQSQYQETQYF
TRBJ1-1	TRBV2	-	CASRAHRNTEAFF
TRBJ1-1	TRBV6-1	TRBD1	CASSRDSNTEAFF
TRBJ2-5	TRBV3-1	-	CASSQGRGLYQETQYF
TRBJ2-5	TRBV15	-	CATSRGRSSGSYQETQYF
TRBJ1-1	TRBV5-5	-	CASSLAEGFAEAFF
TRBJ2-1	TRBV6-9	-	CASSYSLGRLYSGEQFF
TRBJ1-5	TRBV20-1	-	CSAQDSGYQPQHF
TRBJ2-7	TRBV7-8	TRBD2	CASSSIRLAGVPYEQYF
TRBJ2-6	TRBV6-1	-	CASKDPGANVLTF
TRBJ2-7	TRBV15	-	CATSREPRETGSYEQYF
TRBJ2-2	TRBV28	-	CASGRITGELFF
TRBJ1-5	TRBV12-3/TRBV12-4	-	CASNRGGTQPQHF
TRBJ2-7	TRBV20-1	-	CSARRTGSYEQYF
TRBJ2-7	TRBV7-9	-	CASSGGPGLYEQYF